This TCR beta chain originates from a study of OX40 agonist ivuxolimab in advanced cancers. The CDR3 loop spans 15 amino acids. Germline loops: CDR1 SGHTA, CDR2 FQGTGA. This table comes from immunoSEQ multiplex PCR, and its TCRdb copy is limited to in-frame clones, with some not included. The sample lists 70,000 to 100,000 clones, 70% to 90% occurring once. The specimen was CD4+ or CD8+ T cells sorted from blood, collected in a trial of the OX40 agonist ivuxolimab. The chain employs TRBV7-3 and TRBJ2-5, with D unresolved. The DNA matches TRBJ2-7 better at its end, which makes the J call doubtful. The TCR sequence derives from an adult with an advanced solid tumor such as melanoma, head and neck, liver or kidney cancer. CDR3 sequence reads: CASSRTIRPSYEQYF. CDR3 sequence (DNA): TGTGCCAGCAGCCGGACCATAAGACCTTCCTACGAGCAGTACTTC.